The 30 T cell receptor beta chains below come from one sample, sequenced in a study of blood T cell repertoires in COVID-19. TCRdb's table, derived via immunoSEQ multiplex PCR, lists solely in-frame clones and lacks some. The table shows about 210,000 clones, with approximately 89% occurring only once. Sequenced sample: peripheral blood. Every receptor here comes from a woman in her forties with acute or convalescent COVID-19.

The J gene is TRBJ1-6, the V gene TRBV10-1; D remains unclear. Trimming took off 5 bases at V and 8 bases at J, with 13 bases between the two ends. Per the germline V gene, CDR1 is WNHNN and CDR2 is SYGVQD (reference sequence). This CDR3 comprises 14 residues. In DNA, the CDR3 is TGCGCCAGCAGTCCAAACGACCGGGATTCACCCCTCCACTTT. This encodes CASSPNDRDSPLHF.

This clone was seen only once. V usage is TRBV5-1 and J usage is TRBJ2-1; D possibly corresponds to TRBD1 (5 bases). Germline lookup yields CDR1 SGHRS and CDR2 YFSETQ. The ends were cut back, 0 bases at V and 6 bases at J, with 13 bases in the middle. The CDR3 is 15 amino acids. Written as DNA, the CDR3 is TGCGCCAGCAGCTTGGCAGGGTTAGAGCGCAATGAGCAGTTCTTC. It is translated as CASSLAGLERNEQFF.

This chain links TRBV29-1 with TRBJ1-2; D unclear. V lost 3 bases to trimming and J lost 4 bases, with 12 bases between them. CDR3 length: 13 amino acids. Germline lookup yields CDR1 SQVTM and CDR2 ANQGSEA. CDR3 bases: TGCAGCGTTGAGGGGAGCTCGTCCTATGGCTACACCTTC. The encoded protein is CSVEGSSSYGYTF.

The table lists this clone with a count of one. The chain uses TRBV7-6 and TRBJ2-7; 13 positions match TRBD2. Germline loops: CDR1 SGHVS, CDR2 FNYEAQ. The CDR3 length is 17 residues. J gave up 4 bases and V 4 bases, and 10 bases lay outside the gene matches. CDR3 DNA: TGTGCCAGCAGCTCGGGACTAGCGGGGAATGGTGTTTACGAGCAGTACGTC. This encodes CASSSGLAGNGVYEQYV.

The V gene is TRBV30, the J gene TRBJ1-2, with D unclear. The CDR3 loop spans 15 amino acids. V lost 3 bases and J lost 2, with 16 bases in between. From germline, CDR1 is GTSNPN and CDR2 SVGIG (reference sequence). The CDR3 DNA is TGTGCCTGGAGGACCCGGGTCGGCCGCAACTATGGCTACACCTTC. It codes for CAWRTRVGRNYGYTF.

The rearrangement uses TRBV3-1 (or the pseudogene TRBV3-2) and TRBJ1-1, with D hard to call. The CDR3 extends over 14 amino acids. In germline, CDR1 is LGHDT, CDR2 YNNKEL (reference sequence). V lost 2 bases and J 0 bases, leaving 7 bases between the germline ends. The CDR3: CASSQIDMNTEAFF. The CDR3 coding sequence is TGTGCCAGCAGCCAAATAGACATGAACACTGAAGCTTTCTTT.

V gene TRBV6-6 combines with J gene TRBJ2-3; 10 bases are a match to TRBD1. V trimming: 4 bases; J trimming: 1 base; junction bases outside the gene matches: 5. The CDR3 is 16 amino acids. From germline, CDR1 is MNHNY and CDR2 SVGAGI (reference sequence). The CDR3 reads CASSLTGTGGTDTQYF. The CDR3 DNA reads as TGTGCCAGCAGTTTGACCGGGACAGGGGGCACAGATACGCAGTATTTT.

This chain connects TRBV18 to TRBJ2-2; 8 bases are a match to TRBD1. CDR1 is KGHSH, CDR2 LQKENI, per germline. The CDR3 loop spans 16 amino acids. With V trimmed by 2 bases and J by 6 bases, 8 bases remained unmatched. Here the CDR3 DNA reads TGTGCCAGCTCACCATTTGACAGGGGAATCCCCGGGGAGCTGTTTTTT. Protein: CASSPFDRGIPGELFF.

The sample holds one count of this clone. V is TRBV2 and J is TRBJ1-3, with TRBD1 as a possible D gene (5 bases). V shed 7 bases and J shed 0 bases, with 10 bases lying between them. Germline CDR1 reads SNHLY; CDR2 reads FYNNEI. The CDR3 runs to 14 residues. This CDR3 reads CASKATGSGNTIYF. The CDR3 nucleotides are TGTGCCAGCAAGGCCACAGGCTCTGGAAACACCATATATTTT.

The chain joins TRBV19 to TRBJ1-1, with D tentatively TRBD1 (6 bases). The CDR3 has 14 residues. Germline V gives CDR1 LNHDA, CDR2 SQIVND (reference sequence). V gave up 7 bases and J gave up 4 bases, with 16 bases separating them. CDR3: CASIAGGGLTEAFF. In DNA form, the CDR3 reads TGTGCCAGTATTGCGGGGGGGGGCCTCACTGAAGCTTTCTTT. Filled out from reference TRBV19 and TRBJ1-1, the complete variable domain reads DGGITQSPKYLFRKEGQNVTLSCEQNLNHDAMYWYRQDPGQGLRLIYYSQIVNDFQKGDIAEGYSVSREKKESFPLTVTSAQKNPTAFYLCASIAGGGLTEAFFGQGTRLTVV.

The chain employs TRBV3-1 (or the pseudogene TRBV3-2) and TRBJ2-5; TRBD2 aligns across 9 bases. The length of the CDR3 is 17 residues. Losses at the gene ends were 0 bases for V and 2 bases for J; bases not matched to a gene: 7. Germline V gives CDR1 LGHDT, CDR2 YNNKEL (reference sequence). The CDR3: CASSQERGGILQETQYF. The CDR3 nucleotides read TGTGCCAGCAGCCAAGAGCGGGGGGGGATATTACAAGAGACCCAGTACTTC.

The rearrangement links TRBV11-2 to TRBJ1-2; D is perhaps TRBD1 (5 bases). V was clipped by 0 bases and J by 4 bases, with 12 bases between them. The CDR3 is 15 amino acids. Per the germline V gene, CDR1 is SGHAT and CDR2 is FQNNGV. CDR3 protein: CASSLDLGQLYGYTF. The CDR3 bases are TGTGCCAGCAGCTTAGATCTGGGGCAGCTCTATGGCTACACCTTC. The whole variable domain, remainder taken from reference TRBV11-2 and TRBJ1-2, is EAGVAQSPRYKIIEKRQSVAFWCNPISGHATLYWYQQILGQGPKLLIQFQNNGVVDDSQLPKDRFSAERLKGVDSTLKIQPAKLEDSAVYLCASSLDLGQLYGYTFGSGTRLTVV.

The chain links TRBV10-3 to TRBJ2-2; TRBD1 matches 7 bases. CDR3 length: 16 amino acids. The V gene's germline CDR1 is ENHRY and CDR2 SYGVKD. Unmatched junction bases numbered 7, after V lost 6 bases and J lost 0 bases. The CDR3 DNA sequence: TGTGCCATCAGGCCCCGACAGGGTTCGAACACCGGGGAGCTGTTTTTT. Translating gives CAIRPRQGSNTGELFF.

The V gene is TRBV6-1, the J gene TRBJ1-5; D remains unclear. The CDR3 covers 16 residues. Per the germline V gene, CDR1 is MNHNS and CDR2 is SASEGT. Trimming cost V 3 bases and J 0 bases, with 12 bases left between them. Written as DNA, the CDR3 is TGTGCCAGCAGTGATTACACATACGATAGCAATCAGCCCCAGCATTTT. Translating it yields CASSDYTYDSNQPQHF.

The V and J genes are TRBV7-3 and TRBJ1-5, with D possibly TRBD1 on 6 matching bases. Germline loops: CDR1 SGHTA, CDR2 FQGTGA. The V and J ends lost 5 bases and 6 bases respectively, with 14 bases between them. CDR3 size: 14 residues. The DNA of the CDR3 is TGTGCCAGCAGCCTAGGGGGTAGGGGTCAGCCCCAGCATTTT. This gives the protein CASSLGGRGQPQHF.

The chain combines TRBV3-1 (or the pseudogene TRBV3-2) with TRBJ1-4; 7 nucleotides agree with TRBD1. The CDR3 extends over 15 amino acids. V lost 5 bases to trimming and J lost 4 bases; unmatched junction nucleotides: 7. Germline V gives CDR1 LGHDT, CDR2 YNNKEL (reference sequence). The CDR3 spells CASSATGTDNEKLFF. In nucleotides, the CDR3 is TGTGCCAGCAGCGCCACCGGGACAGATAATGAAAAACTGTTTTTT.

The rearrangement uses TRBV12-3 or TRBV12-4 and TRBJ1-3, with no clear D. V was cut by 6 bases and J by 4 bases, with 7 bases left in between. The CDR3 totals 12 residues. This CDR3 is CASSYEGNTIYF. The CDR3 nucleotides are TGTGCCAGCAGCTATGAGGGAAACACCATATATTTT.

CDR3 in DNA: TGCGCCAGCAGCTTGGATGAGGCGCTAAACACTGAAGCTTTCTTT. This gives the protein CASSLDEALNTEAFF. The chain carries TRBV5-1 and TRBJ1-1, with D unresolved. V lost 0 bases, J lost 2 bases, and 11 bases lay in between. The CDR3 loop spans 15 amino acids. The V gene's germline CDR1 is SGHRS and CDR2 YFSETQ.

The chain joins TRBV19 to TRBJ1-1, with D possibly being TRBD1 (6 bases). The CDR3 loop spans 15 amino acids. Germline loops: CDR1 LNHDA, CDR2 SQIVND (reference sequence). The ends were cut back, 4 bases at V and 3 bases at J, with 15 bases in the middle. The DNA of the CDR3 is TGTGCCAGTAGTAGAAGTAGGGGGTCAGACACTGAAGCTTTCTTT. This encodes CASSRSRGSDTEAFF.

Here the CDR3 DNA reads TGTGCCAGCGCCCCTGGGCGGAACACTGAAGCTTTCTTT. Translation gives CASAPGRNTEAFF. The chain recombines TRBV19 with TRBJ1-1; no firm D call. Trimming stripped 9 bases from V and 1 base from J, with 12 bases between. The germline gives CDR1 LNHDA, CDR2 SQIVND (reference sequence). The length of the CDR3 is 13 residues.

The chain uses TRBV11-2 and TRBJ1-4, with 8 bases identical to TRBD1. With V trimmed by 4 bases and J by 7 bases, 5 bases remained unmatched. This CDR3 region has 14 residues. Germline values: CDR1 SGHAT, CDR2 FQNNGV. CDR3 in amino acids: CASSSGQGGEKLFF. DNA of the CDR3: TGTGCCAGCAGCTCCGGACAGGGAGGTGAAAAACTGTTTTTT.

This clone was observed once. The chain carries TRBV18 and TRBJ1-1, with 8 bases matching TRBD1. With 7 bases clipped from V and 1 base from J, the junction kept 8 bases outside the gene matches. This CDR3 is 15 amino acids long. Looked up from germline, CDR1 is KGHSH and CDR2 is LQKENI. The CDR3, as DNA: TGTGCCAGCTTACGAGACAGGGGATCGAACACTGAAGCTTTCTTT. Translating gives CASLRDRGSNTEAFF.

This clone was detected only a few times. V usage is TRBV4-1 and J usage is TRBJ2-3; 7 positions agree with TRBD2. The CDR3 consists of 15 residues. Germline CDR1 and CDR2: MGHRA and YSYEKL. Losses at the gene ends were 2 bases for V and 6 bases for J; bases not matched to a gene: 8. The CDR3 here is CASSQPLAETDTQYF. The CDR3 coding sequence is TGCGCCAGCAGCCAACCCCTAGCGGAAACGGATACGCAGTATTTT.

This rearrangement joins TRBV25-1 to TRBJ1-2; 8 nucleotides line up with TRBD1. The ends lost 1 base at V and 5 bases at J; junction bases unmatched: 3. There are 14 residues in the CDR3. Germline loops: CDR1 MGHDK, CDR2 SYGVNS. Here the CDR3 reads CASSELRTGYGYTF. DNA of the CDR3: TGTGCCAGCAGTGAATTGAGGACAGGGTATGGCTACACCTTC.

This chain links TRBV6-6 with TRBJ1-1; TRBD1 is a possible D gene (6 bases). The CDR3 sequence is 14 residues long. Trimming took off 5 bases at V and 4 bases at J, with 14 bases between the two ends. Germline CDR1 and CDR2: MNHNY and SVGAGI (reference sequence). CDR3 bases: TGTGCCAGCAGTCTCCTTAGGGGGAGCACTGAAGCTTTCTTT. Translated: CASSLLRGSTEAFF.

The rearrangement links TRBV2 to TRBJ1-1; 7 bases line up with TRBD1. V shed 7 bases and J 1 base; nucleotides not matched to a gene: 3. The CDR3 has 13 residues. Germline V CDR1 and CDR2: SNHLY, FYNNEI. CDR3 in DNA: TGTGCCAGCACACAGGGGACGAACACTGAAGCTTTCTTT. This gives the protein CASTQGTNTEAFF.

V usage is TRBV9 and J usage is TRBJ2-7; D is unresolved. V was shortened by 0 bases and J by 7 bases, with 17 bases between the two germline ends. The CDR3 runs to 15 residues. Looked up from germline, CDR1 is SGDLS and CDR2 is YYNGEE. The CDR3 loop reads CASSVGFPLLLEQYV. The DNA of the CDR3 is TGTGCCAGCAGCGTAGGTTTTCCACTTCTCCTAGAGCAGTACGTC.

The CDR3 protein is CATSPDTNYGYTF. CDR3 in DNA: TGTGCCACCAGCCCTGACACTAACTATGGCTACACCTTC. The chain links TRBV24-1 to TRBJ1-2; D uncertain. Germline-derived CDR1 and CDR2 are KGHDR and SFDVKD. The germline V and J ends were trimmed by 7 bases and 0 bases, with 8 bases remaining between them. The length of the CDR3 is 13 residues.

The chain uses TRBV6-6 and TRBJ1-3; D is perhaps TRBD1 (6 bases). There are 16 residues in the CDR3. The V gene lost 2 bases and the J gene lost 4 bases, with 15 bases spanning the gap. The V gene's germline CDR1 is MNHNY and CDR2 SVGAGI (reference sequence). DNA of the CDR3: TGTGCCAGCAGTTACCGACCCCTGGGGGCCGGAAACACCATATATTTT. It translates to CASSYRPLGAGNTIYF.

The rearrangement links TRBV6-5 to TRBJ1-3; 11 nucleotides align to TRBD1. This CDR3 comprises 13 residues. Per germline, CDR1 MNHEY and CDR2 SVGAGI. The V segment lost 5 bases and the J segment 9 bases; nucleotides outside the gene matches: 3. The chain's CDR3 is CASSRDRGSTIYF. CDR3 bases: TGTGCCAGCAGTCGGGACAGGGGGAGCACCATATATTTT.